The T cell receptor (beta chain) described here comes from a study of CD8 T cells in Susac syndrome. Findings and caveats of the study: As the study acknowledged, the number of individuals who were part of its TCR sequencing and HLA analysis was relatively small.

In regard to this clonotype: What it binds is unknown.

cDNA came from approximately 0.5 to 1 ug RNA primed by random hexamers. With immunoSEQ multiplex PCR, TCR beta CDR3 was amplified across 54 Vbeta and 13 Jbeta. MiXCR, run by TCRdb on the immunoSEQ multiplex PCR reads, gives a single entry per CDR3 protein. The data contain roughly 150,000 distinct CDR3 sequences, 80% to 95% of them singletons. CDR3 length: 12 amino acids. With 4 bases removed from V and 9 bases from J, the gap between germline ends came to 10 bases. FACS enriched CD8+ TEMRA cells, while bulk CD8+ and CD4+ were negatively isolated. The receptor's source is a human donor in good health. The sample comprised CD4+ T cells from PBMCs. V gene TRBV12-3 or TRBV12-4 combines with J gene TRBJ2-1, with D unresolved. The CDR3 is CASSSSFTEQFF. CDR3 in DNA: TGTGCCAGCAGTTCCTCCTTCACTGAGCAGTTCTTC.